The source of this T cell receptor beta chain is a study of cytomegalovirus exposure and HLA in healthy donors. As regards this clone: Its antigen is unknown.

Whole-study findings and limits: HLA allele associations emerged for 17,000 or so TCR beta sequences in a later analysis, at 0.05 false discovery rate.

Germline CDR1 is LNHNV and CDR2 is YYDKDF (reference sequence). V was clipped by 3 bases and J by 7 bases; unmatched bases: 4. The length of the CDR3 is 14 residues. Both 60 Vbeta primers and 13 Jbeta primers went into the PCR. Here immunoSEQ multiplex PCR was the method, and the copy in TCRdb shows in-frame clones only, minus some. The table includes some 100,000 clones, around 80% detected once. The chain uses TRBV15 and TRBJ2-7; TRBD1 agrees at 12 bases. This TCR came from a woman aged 50 to 60 in good health and CMV-seropositive. What was sequenced was PBMCs. The CDR3 DNA is TGTGCCACCAGCAGGGGGACAGGGGGCTATGAGCAGTACTTC. It encodes CATSRGTGGYEQYF. Complete variable domain (other parts from reference TRBV15 and TRBJ2-7): DAMVIQNPRYQVTQFGKPVTLSCSQTLNHNVMYWYQQKSSQAPKLLFHYYDKDFNNEADTPDNFQSRRPNTSFCFLDIRSPGLGDTAMYLCATSRGTGGYEQYFGPGTRLTVT.